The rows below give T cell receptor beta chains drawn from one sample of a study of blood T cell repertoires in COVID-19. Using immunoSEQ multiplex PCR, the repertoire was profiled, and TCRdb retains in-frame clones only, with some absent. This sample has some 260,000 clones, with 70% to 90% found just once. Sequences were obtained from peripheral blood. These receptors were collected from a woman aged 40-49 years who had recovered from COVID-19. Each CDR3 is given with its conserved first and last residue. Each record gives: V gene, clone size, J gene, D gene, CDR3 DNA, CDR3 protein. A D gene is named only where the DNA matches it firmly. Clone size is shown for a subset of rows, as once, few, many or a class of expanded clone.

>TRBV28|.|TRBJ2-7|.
TGTGCCAGCAGCCCGCGGGGCACCCCCTACGAGCAGTACTTC
CASSPRGTPYEQYF
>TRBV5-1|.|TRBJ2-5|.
TGCGCCAGCAGCGGTGGGCGCTCGGCCCAAGAGACCCAGTACTTC
CASSGGRSAQETQYF
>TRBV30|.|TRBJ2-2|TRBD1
TGTGCCTGGAGTTGGGGTTCCACAGGGGGCCACGGGGAGCTGTTTTTT
CAWSWGSTGGHGELFF
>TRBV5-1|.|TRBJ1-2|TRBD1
TGCGCCAGCAGCTTGAGGACAGGGGGTAACTATGGCTACACCTTC
CASSLRTGGNYGYTF
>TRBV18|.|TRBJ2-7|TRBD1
TGTGCCAGCTCACCCGGACAGGGAAAATACGAGCAGTACTTC
CASSPGQGKYEQYF
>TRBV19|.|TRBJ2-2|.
TGTGCCAGTAGTCCGAGGATAGCCGGGGAGCTGTTTTTT
CASSPRIAGELFF
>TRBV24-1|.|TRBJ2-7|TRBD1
TGTGCCACCAGTGATACACAGGGGGCGCCGGGCGAGCAGTACTTC
CATSDTQGAPGEQYF
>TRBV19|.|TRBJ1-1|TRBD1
TGTGCCAGTAGAGGACAGGGTATGAACACTGAAGCTTTCTTT
CASRGQGMNTEAFF
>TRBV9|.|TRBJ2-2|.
TGTGCCAGCAGCTCTCAGGGAACCGGGGAGCTGTTTTTT
CASSSQGTGELFF
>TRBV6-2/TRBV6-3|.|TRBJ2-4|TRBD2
TGTGCCAGCAGTTACTTTCGACTAGCGGGACCTCTAGCCAAAAACATTCAGTACTTC
CASSYFRLAGPLAKNIQYF
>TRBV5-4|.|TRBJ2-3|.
TGTGCCAGCAGGTCCTTCGGGGTCACAGATACGCAGTATTTT
CASRSFGVTDTQYF
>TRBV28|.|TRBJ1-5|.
TGTGCCAGCATATTGGGGCGCGGGGATCAGCCCCAGCATTTT
CASILGRGDQPQHF
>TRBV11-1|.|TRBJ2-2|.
TGTGCCAGCAGCTTAACTCTAGCACCCGGGGAGCTGTTTTTT
CASSLTLAPGELFF
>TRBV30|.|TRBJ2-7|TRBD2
TGTGCCTGGAGTGTCCAGGGAGGGAGTAGCGAGCAGTACTTC
CAWSVQGGSSEQYF
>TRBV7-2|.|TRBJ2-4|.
TGTGCCAGCAGCTTGCCCGGGGCCAAAAACATTCAGTACTTC
CASSLPGAKNIQYF
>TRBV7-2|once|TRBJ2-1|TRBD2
TGTGCCAGCAGCTTGACTAGCGGGGGGCTTAGTATGGCGGTTGAGCAGTTCTTC
CASSLTSGGLSMAVEQFF
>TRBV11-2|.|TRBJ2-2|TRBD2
TGTGCCAGCAGCCCCCCGGGGGGGAACACCGGGGAGCTGTTTTTT
CASSPPGGNTGELFF
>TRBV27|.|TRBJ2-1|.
TGTGCCAGCAGAAACAGGGCGGGTACAATCGATGAGCAGTTCTTC
CASRNRAGTIDEQFF
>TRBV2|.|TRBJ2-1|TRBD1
TGTGCCAGCAGGAGGGACAGGGGAGGGTCCGGCGAGTTCTTC
CASRRDRGGSGEFF
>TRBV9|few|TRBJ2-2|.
TGTGCCAGCAGCCCTGAAACGGGGACGAACACCGGGGAGCTGTTTTTT
CASSPETGTNTGELFF
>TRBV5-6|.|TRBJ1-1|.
TGTGCCAGCAGCTTTGGGGGGTGGGACGGAAGGATAGACACTGAAGCTTTCTTT
CASSFGGWDGRIDTEAFF
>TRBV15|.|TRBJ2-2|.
TGTGCCACCAGCAGAGATAGGCCAGGGGGGACCGGGGAGCTGTTTTTT
CATSRDRPGGTGELFF
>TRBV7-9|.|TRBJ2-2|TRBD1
TGTGCCAGCAGCTTTCAGGGGGCGAGGGACACCGGGGAGCTGTTTTTT
CASSFQGARDTGELFF
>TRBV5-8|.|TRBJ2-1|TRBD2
TGTGCCAGCAGCCGAAGGGCTAGCGGGGGGGGGAGCTCCTACAATGAGCAGTTCTTC
CASSRRASGGGSSYNEQFF
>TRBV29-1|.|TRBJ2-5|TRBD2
TGCAGCGTTGGTCTTAGCGGGGGGGGGTTAAAGGAGACCCAGTACTTC
CSVGLSGGGLKETQYF
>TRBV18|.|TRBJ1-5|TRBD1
TGTGCCAGCTCACCGGGTACAGGGGTGGGCAATCAGCCCCAGCATTTT
CASSPGTGVGNQPQHF
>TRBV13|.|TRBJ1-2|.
TGTGCCAGCAGCCCCACAGGGCTACGGGACTATGGCTACACCTTC
CASSPTGLRDYGYTF
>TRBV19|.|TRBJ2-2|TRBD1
TGTGCCAGTTCAGGGGCAGGGGGATTAAACACCGGGGAGCTGTTTTTT
CASSGAGGLNTGELFF
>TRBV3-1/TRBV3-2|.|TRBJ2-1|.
TGTGCCAGCAGCCCCACACCGGCAGGGAGGCTATACAATGAGCAGTTCTTC
CASSPTPAGRLYNEQFF
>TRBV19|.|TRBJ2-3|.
TGTGCCAGTAGTATAGTGTCCAGGGCGGGCACAGATACGCAGTATTTT
CASSIVSRAGTDTQYF
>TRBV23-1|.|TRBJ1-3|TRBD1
TGCGCCAGCAGTCGCGAGGACAGGGTGGGAAACACCATATATTTT
CASSREDRVGNTIYF
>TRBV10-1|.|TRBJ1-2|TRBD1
TGCGCCAGCAGTGACTATTATAACAGGGCCGGGACAGGGGTGAACTATGGCTACACCTTC
CASSDYYNRAGTGVNYGYTF
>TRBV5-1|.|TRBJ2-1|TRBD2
TGCGCCAGCAGCTTGGAAGTAGCGGGAGGGTTGGCTGAGCAGTTCTTC
CASSLEVAGGLAEQFF
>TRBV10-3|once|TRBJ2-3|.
TGTGCCATCAGTGAGTCGTCGAAAACTTTACTTAGCACAGATACGCAGTATTTT
CAISESSKTLLSTDTQYF
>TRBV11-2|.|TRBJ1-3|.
TGTGCCAGCAGCTTCTCTGCCCCCCCGGGGGGGACTGGAAACACCATATATTTT
CASSFSAPPGGTGNTIYF
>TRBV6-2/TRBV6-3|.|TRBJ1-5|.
TGTGCCAGCAGTTACTCGAGTAGGGGCGCGCAGCCCCAGCATTTT
CASSYSSRGAQPQHF
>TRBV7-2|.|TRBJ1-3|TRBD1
TGTGCCAGCACCTCCCCGACAGGGGGAAACACCATATATTTT
CASTSPTGGNTIYF
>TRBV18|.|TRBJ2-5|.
TGTGCCAGCTCACTCAGCGGATTACAAGAGACCCAGTACTTC
CASSLSGLQETQYF